The 28 T cell receptor beta chains listed next were all sequenced from one sample in a study of T cell responses to AZD1222 COVID-19 vaccine. The data were produced by immunoSEQ multiplex PCR, yet TCRdb's version contains in-frame clones alone and is incomplete. Of around 150,000 clones in the sample, over 80% were seen once. The source material was peripheral blood, sampled 28 days after the second AZD1222 dose. The receptor source for this set is an adult who received the AZD1222 COVID-19 vaccine.

This chain links TRBV27 with TRBJ1-4; no definite D call. This CDR3 region has 14 residues. V dropped 5 bases and J dropped 8 bases, with 15 bases sitting between them. Germline V CDR1 and CDR2: MNHEY, SMNVEV (reference sequence). The CDR3 nucleotides read TGTGCCAGCAGTAGTAACCTTCGCCGGGAAAAACTGTTTTTT. Translating gives CASSSNLRREKLFF.

This clone has only one observation. The gene calls are TRBV2 and TRBJ1-4, with a weak D call TRBD1 (5 bases). The CDR3 covers 13 residues. V lost 9 bases, J lost 7 bases, and 15 bases lay in between. Germline CDR1 and CDR2: SNHLY and FYNNEI. The CDR3 protein is CASKDSWVEKLFF. DNA for the CDR3: TGTGCCAGTAAAGACAGCTGGGTTGAAAAACTGTTTTTT. Full variable domain (outside the CDR3, taken from reference TRBV2 and TRBJ1-4): EPEVTQTPSHQVTQMGQEVILRCVPISNHLYFYWYRQILGQKVEFLVSFYNNEISEKSEIFDDQFSVERPDGSNFTLKIRSTKLEDSAMYFCASKDSWVEKLFFGSGTQLSVL.

This chain connects TRBV29-1 to TRBJ1-1; no definite D call. V dropped 4 bases and J dropped 0 bases, with 9 bases sitting between them. Germline CDR1 SQVTM, CDR2 ANQGSEA. This CDR3 has 13 residues. CDR3 residues: CSVGQRMNTEAFF. In nucleotides, the CDR3 is TGCAGCGTTGGTCAACGGATGAACACTGAAGCTTTCTTT.

The chain is built from TRBV30 and TRBJ2-1, with D perhaps matching TRBD2 (5 bases). The germline gives CDR1 GTSNPN, CDR2 SVGIG (reference sequence). The CDR3 is 16 amino acids. Trimming removed 2 bases at V and 0 bases at J, with 14 bases between. The CDR3 loop is CAWSPSLGSSYNEQFF. CDR3 nucleotide sequence: TGTGCCTGGAGTCCTAGTCTAGGGAGCTCCTACAATGAGCAGTTCTTC. The full variable domain, with the rest looked up from reference TRBV30 and TRBJ2-1, is SQTIHQWPATLVQPVGSPLSLECTVEGTSNPNLYWYRQAAGRGLQLLFYSVGIGQISSEVPQNLSASRPQDRQFILSSKKLLLSDSGFYLCAWSPSLGSSYNEQFFGPGTRLTVL.

The table lists this clone with a count of one. The chain combines TRBV5-1 with TRBJ1-3; perhaps TRBD1 as D (5 bases). CDR1 and CDR2 (germline): SGHRS, YFSETQ. This CDR3 contains 16 residues. V gave up 4 bases and J gave up 0 bases, with 14 bases separating them. The CDR3 DNA is TGCGCCAGCAGCCCGTCCGGGACGAACTCTGGAAACACCATATATTTT. Amino acids: CASSPSGTNSGNTIYF.

The chain combines TRBV28 with TRBJ2-1; the match to TRBD2 covers 8 bases. CDR3 length: 13 residues. With V trimmed by 6 bases and J by 8 bases, 6 bases remained unmatched. Germline V gene lookup returns CDR1 MDHEN and CDR2 SYDVKM. The CDR3, as DNA: TGTGCCAGCAGGGGGACTAGTTTCGATGAGCAGTTCTTC. Its protein product is CASRGTSFDEQFF.

The rearrangement uses TRBV18 and TRBJ1-4, with D tentatively TRBD1 (5 bases). Trimming shortened V by 5 bases and J by 5 bases, and 15 bases separated the two germline ends. CDR1 is KGHSH and CDR2 is LQKENI in the germline V gene. This CDR3 has 15 amino acids. The CDR3 region has the DNA TGTGCCAGCTCAGCCCGACAGTTGCAAAATGAAAAACTGTTTTTT. Residues: CASSARQLQNEKLFF.

This clone was picked up one time. The V gene is TRBV5-1, the J gene TRBJ1-2; tentative D call: TRBD1 (6 bases). The V gene's germline CDR1 is SGHRS and CDR2 YFSETQ. V lost 5 bases, J lost 2 bases, and 19 bases lay in between. The CDR3 runs to 16 residues. The CDR3 DNA reads as TGCGCCAGCAGAACGACCCCGGGACACCCAAACTATGGCTACACCTTC. Translation gives CASRTTPGHPNYGYTF.

The J gene is TRBJ2-4, the V gene TRBV5-8, with a possible D match to TRBD1 (6 bases). CDR3 size: 15 residues. The germline V gene encodes CDR1 SGHTS and CDR2 YDEGEE. V lost 1 base and J lost 8, with 16 bases in between. The CDR3 coding sequence is TGTGCCAGCAGCTTGAAGTCAGGGGCGTTTGACATTCAGTACTTC. It codes for CASSLKSGAFDIQYF. Variable domain in full (rest from reference TRBV5-8 and TRBJ2-4): EAGVTQSPTHLIKTRGQQATLRCSPISGHTSVYWYQQALGLGLQFLLWYDEGEERNRGNFPPRFSGRQFPNYSSELNVNALELEDSALYLCASSLKSGAFDIQYFGAGTRLSVL.

V and J are TRBV5-6 and TRBJ1-2, with a weak D call TRBD1 (5 bases). Germline CDR1 and CDR2: SGHDT and YYEEEE. The CDR3 is made up of 15 amino acids. The V and J ends lost 1 base and 14 bases respectively, with 24 bases between them. The CDR3 DNA sequence: TGTGCCAGCAGCTTGAGAGGAACCCAGGGTAGATTCTTGACCTTC. This codes for CASSLRGTQGRFLTF.

This chain uses TRBV13 with TRBJ2-7; D may correspond to TRBD1 or TRBD2 (5 bases each). Germline V gene lookup returns CDR1 PRHDT and CDR2 FYEKMQ (reference sequence). V shed 5 bases and J shed 9 bases, with 23 bases lying between them. The CDR3 extends over 15 amino acids. The CDR3 reads CASSPVPGSQRGQYF. CDR3 DNA: TGTGCCAGCAGCCCTGTACCCGGGTCTCAGAGGGGGCAGTACTTC.

This clone was detected only a few times. This chain joins TRBV19 and TRBJ1-2; perhaps TRBD1 as D (5 bases). This CDR3 comprises 13 residues. Germline CDR1 LNHDA, CDR2 SQIVND (reference sequence). Deletions cut 3 bases from V and 6 bases from J, with 11 bases between. The CDR3 region is CASSIGAADGYTF. The CDR3 DNA is TGTGCCAGTAGTATTGGGGCGGCGGATGGCTACACCTTC.

V gene TRBV19 combines with J gene TRBJ2-1; D is unresolved. Looked up from germline, CDR1 is LNHDA and CDR2 is SQIVND (reference sequence). The CDR3 is made up of 12 amino acids. Trimming shortened V by 1 base and J by 15 bases, and 13 bases separated the two germline ends. CDR3 nucleotide sequence: TGTGCCAGTAGTATAGGGCAGGTCGGAATGTTCTTC. It codes for CASSIGQVGMFF.

The CDR3 is CASNAAGVGTQYF. In DNA, the CDR3 is TGTGCCAGCAACGCAGCGGGGGTCGGTACGCAGTATTTT. This chain joins TRBV28 and TRBJ2-3; TRBD2 matches 8 bases. CDR3 size: 13 residues. Germline V lookup: CDR1 MDHEN, CDR2 SYDVKM. Losses at the gene ends were 7 bases for V and 8 bases for J; bases not matched to a gene: 8.

This sequence joins TRBV28 and TRBJ2-1; D uncertain. The V gene's germline CDR1 is MDHEN and CDR2 SYDVKM. The CDR3 spans 13 residues. The ends were cut back, 3 bases at V and 5 bases at J, with 8 bases in the middle. The CDR3 DNA follows: TGTGCCAGCAGTTTTGGGGTTAACAATGAGCAGTTCTTC. Its translation: CASSFGVNNEQFF.

The chain carries TRBV30 and TRBJ1-5; 8 bases match TRBD1. CDR1 is GTSNPN, CDR2 SVGIG, per germline (reference sequence). The CDR3 is 13 residues long. The junction had 7 bases not matched to a gene; V was cut back by 5 bases and J by 7 bases. CDR3 bases: TGTGCCTGGGCAGCAGGGGGCTTGCAGCCCCAGCATTTT. Protein: CAWAAGGLQPQHF. Together with reference TRBV30 and TRBJ1-5, the CDR3 gives the full variable domain: SQTIHQWPATLVQPVGSPLSLECTVEGTSNPNLYWYRQAAGRGLQLLFYSVGIGQISSEVPQNLSASRPQDRQFILSSKKLLLSDSGFYLCAWAAGGLQPQHFGDGTRLSIL.

The gene calls are TRBV10-3 and TRBJ1-1, with D unresolved. This CDR3 has 12 amino acids. Trimming took 6 bases from V and 3 from J, leaving 8 bases between them. Germline V gene lookup returns CDR1 ENHRY and CDR2 SYGVKD. The CDR3 protein is CAIRAWDTEAFF. The CDR3 DNA follows: TGTGCCATCAGGGCCTGGGACACTGAAGCTTTCTTT.

The chain employs TRBV4-3 and TRBJ2-7; D remains ambiguous. CDR1 is LGHNA, CDR2 YSLEER, per germline. Trimming removed 0 bases at V and 0 bases at J, with 12 bases between. The CDR3 length is 16 residues. The CDR3 DNA reads TGCGCCAGCAGCCAAGATCTGGTGTCAGTCTCCTACGAGCAGTACTTC. As protein: CASSQDLVSVSYEQYF.

The chain joins TRBV9 to TRBJ1-2; D possibly corresponds to TRBD1 (6 bases). The CDR3 totals 15 residues. CDR1 and CDR2 (germline): SGDLS, YYNGEE. The V end was cut by 3 bases, the J end by 3 bases, with 15 bases between. CDR3 sequence: CASSGRGYWDYGYTF. In DNA, the CDR3 is TGTGCCAGCAGCGGAAGGGGGTATTGGGACTATGGCTACACCTTC.

The gene calls are TRBV6-2 or TRBV6-3 and TRBJ1-2, with a possible D match to TRBD1 (5 bases). Deletions cut 5 bases from V and 6 bases from J, with 13 bases between. The CDR3 has 13 residues. Germline assignment: CDR1 MNHEY and CDR2 SVGEGT. CDR3 DNA sequence: TGTGCCAGCAGTAACAGGTTCGCGGATGGCTACACCTTC. This codes for CASSNRFADGYTF.

This clone was found once. V is TRBV7-2 and J is TRBJ1-1; D is possibly TRBD1 (6 bases). CDR3 length: 15 residues. Trimming left V 1 base short and J 5 bases short, with 14 bases between. Germline V gene data show CDR1 as SGHTA and CDR2 as FQGNSA. CDR3 protein: CASSLVRGLITEAFF. In DNA, the CDR3 is TGTGCCAGCAGCTTAGTTCGGGGGCTGATAACTGAAGCTTTCTTT. Full variable domain (remainder filled in from reference TRBV7-2 and TRBJ1-1): GAGVSQSPSNKVTEKGKDVELRCDPISGHTALYWYRQSLGQGLEFLIYFQGNSAPDKSGLPSDRFSAERTGGSVSTLTIQRTQQEDSAVYLCASSLVRGLITEAFFGQGTRLTVV.

The genes are TRBV6-5 and TRBJ1-1; possibly TRBD1 for D (5 bases). Germline V gives CDR1 MNHEY, CDR2 SVGAGI. The CDR3 loop spans 12 amino acids. Trimming shortened V by 6 bases and J by 4 bases, and 9 bases separated the two germline ends. The CDR3: CASSWGGTEAFF. The CDR3 DNA is TGTGCCAGCAGCTGGGGGGGCACTGAAGCTTTCTTT.

The V call is TRBV5-1, the J call TRBJ2-5; 10 positions match TRBD1. CDR1 and CDR2 (germline): SGHRS, YFSETQ. After removal of 9 bases from V and 3 bases from J, the junction contained 11 bases not matched to a gene. The CDR3 is made up of 15 amino acids. The CDR3 DNA follows: TGCGCCACTTCCCCGGGGGGACAGGGGAAAGAGACCCAGTACTTC. Protein sequence: CATSPGGQGKETQYF.

The count of this clone is one. The chain links TRBV24-1 to TRBJ2-5; D is ambiguous. Per the germline V gene, CDR1 is KGHDR and CDR2 is SFDVKD. This CDR3 spans 14 amino acids. With 0 bases removed from V and 5 bases from J, the gap between germline ends came to 9 bases. The CDR3 here is CATSDLRVGETQYF. The CDR3 bases are TGTGCCACCAGTGATTTGCGAGTGGGTGAGACCCAGTACTTC.

This chain uses TRBV28 with TRBJ2-7, with a possible D match to TRBD2 (7 bases). This CDR3 comprises 15 residues. Trimming shortened V by 7 bases and J by 3 bases, and 19 bases separated the two germline ends. The germline CDR1 and CDR2 sequences are MDHEN and SYDVKM. CDR3 amino acids: CASTPHGRGIYEQYF. CDR3 DNA sequence: TGTGCCAGCACCCCCCATGGGAGGGGGATCTACGAGCAGTACTTC.

V and J are TRBV4-1 and TRBJ2-7, with TRBD2 as a possible D gene (7 bases). Germline V gives CDR1 MGHRA, CDR2 YSYEKL. This CDR3 comprises 14 residues. V gave up 1 base and J gave up 9 bases, with 16 bases separating them. CDR3 protein: CASSQGNGGGGQYF. The DNA of the CDR3 is TGCGCCAGCAGCCAAGGGAATGGCGGGGGCGGGCAGTACTTC.

This chain joins TRBV18 and TRBJ1-6; D is undetermined. The length of the CDR3 is 14 residues. V lost 3 bases to trimming and J lost 8 bases, with 11 bases between them. Germline V gene lookup returns CDR1 KGHSH and CDR2 LQKENI. In DNA form, the CDR3 reads TGTGCCAGCTCACCTACCGGGAAGGATTCACCCCTCCACTTT. Residues: CASSPTGKDSPLHF.

The genes are TRBV2 and TRBJ2-3, with a possible D match to TRBD1 (5 bases). Trimming stripped 6 bases from V and 1 base from J, with 5 bases between. This CDR3 spans 12 amino acids. The germline V gene encodes CDR1 SNHLY and CDR2 FYNNEI. The CDR3: CASRQGTDTQYF. The CDR3 DNA follows: TGTGCCAGCAGACAGGGCACAGATACGCAGTATTTT. The full variable domain, rest sourced from reference TRBV2 and TRBJ2-3, is EPEVTQTPSHQVTQMGQEVILRCVPISNHLYFYWYRQILGQKVEFLVSFYNNEISEKSEIFDDQFSVERPDGSNFTLKIRSTKLEDSAMYFCASRQGTDTQYFGPGTRLTVL.